The 9 T cell receptor beta chains below come from one sample, sequenced in a study of T cell responses to AZD1222 COVID-19 vaccine. Libraries were prepared by immunoSEQ multiplex PCR; TCRdb keeps only in-frame clonotypes and omits some of them. There are over 90,000 clones in the sample; 85% to 90% occur only once, and 5% lies in the top ten. This specimen consisted of peripheral blood, obtained on day 0 of AZD1222 vaccination. The receptor source for this set is an adult in good health.

The genes are TRBV15 and TRBJ2-7; a possible D gene is TRBD1 (6 bases). Germline V gives CDR1 LNHNV, CDR2 YYDKDF (reference sequence). The CDR3 has 15 residues. V was cut by 0 bases and J by 1 base, with 10 bases left in between. The chain's CDR3 is CATSRDHGQSYEQYF. Here the CDR3 DNA reads TGTGCCACCAGCAGAGATCACGGACAGTCCTACGAGCAGTACTTC.

J is TRBJ1-1 and V is TRBV9; D might be TRBD1 (5 bases). V dropped 4 bases and J dropped 5 bases, with 15 bases sitting between them. The CDR3 runs to 14 residues. CDR1 SGDLS and CDR2 YYNGEE come from the germline V gene. The CDR3 here is CASSPKSGGTEAFF. The CDR3 region has the DNA TGTGCCAGCAGCCCTAAATCCGGGGGGACTGAAGCTTTCTTT.

This chain links TRBV5-1 with TRBJ2-7, with 7 bases matching TRBD2. The CDR3 covers 15 residues. The trim removed 4 bases at V and 7 bases at J, leaving 14 bases unmatched. Germline CDR1 reads SGHRS; CDR2 reads YFSETQ. The CDR3 region has the DNA TGCGCCAGCAGCCCGGAGCGGGGCGGCGGCGAGGAGCAGTACTTC. Its protein is CASSPERGGGEEQYF.

This chain connects TRBV30 to TRBJ2-1; TRBD2 aligns across 8 bases. The CDR3 consists of 15 residues. The V gene's germline CDR1 is GTSNPN and CDR2 SVGIG (reference sequence). The V gene end was trimmed by 3 bases and the J gene end by 7 bases; junction bases not matched to a gene: 11. CDR3 sequence (DNA): TGTGCCTGGAGGGTCCGGGAGGGCCGAGGGAATGAGCAGTTCTTC. This codes for CAWRVREGRGNEQFF.

J is TRBJ2-1 and V is TRBV4-3; no clear D. This CDR3 spans 16 amino acids. Looked up from germline, CDR1 is LGHNA and CDR2 is YSLEER. V dropped 4 bases and J dropped 7 bases, with 20 bases sitting between them. The CDR3 protein is CASSLTYQAGPNEQFF. As DNA, the CDR3 is TGCGCCAGCAGCCTGACATACCAAGCCGGCCCAAATGAGCAGTTCTTC.

The rearrangement links TRBV5-8 to TRBJ2-3, with 8 positions matching TRBD1. Losses at the gene ends were 1 base for V and 5 bases for J; bases not matched to a gene: 9. Germline V gives CDR1 SGHTS, CDR2 YDEGEE. This CDR3 spans 16 amino acids. The CDR3 sequence is CASSLTGQAGKDTQYF. DNA of the CDR3: TGTGCCAGCAGCTTGACGGGACAGGCTGGAAAAGATACGCAGTATTTT.

Concerning this clone: The same CDR3 is also encoded by other DNA sequences in this sample. The gene calls are TRBV5-1 and TRBJ2-2; D possibly matches TRBD1 or TRBD2 (5 bases each). V dropped 4 bases and J dropped 0 bases, with 10 bases sitting between them. Per germline, CDR1 SGHRS and CDR2 YFSETQ. The CDR3 has 15 residues. CDR3 sequence: CASSAGTANTGELFF. The DNA of the CDR3 is TGCGCCAGCAGCGCCGGGACGGCGAACACCGGGGAGCTGTTTTTT.

This clone was counted only a few times. V and J are TRBV12-3 or TRBV12-4 and TRBJ2-7; weak D call: TRBD2 (5 bases). V was clipped by 2 bases and J by 3 bases, with 8 bases between them. The CDR3 spans 13 residues. The CDR3 reads CASSLRAGYEQYF. CDR3 DNA sequence: TGTGCCAGCAGTTTACGGGCGGGCTACGAGCAGTACTTC.

A single count supports this clone. The V call is TRBV7-8, the J call TRBJ2-2; D gene uncertain. V was shortened by 1 base and J by 5 bases, with 5 bases between the two germline ends. Germline V gene sequence: CDR1 SGHVS, CDR2 FQNEAQ. The CDR3 is 13 residues long. Here the CDR3 DNA reads TGTGCCAGCAGCTTAGGTGGGACCGGGGAGCTGTTTTTT. Protein product: CASSLGGTGELFF.